The 22 T cell receptor beta chains below come from one sample, sequenced in a study of blood T cell repertoires in COVID-19. TCRdb's table, derived via immunoSEQ multiplex PCR, lists solely in-frame clones and lacks some. The sample records 250,000 to 400,000 clones, under 95% being singletons. The sample taken for sequencing was PBMCs or T cells enriched from blood (not recorded which). These receptors were obtained from a man aged 60-69 years who had recovered from COVID-19.

The CDR3 is CAWSSTGVFEAFF. Written as DNA, the CDR3 is TGTGCCTGGAGTAGCACAGGGGTTTTTGAAGCTTTCTTT. The chain employs TRBV30 and TRBJ1-1, with 7 bases aligning to TRBD1. Per the germline V gene, CDR1 is GTSNPN and CDR2 is SVGIG (reference sequence). V lost 2 bases to trimming and J lost 7 bases; unmatched junction nucleotides: 7. This CDR3 has 13 amino acids.

This chain links TRBV5-1 with TRBJ1-2; D remains unclear. Looked up from germline, CDR1 is SGHRS and CDR2 is YFSETQ. Trimming removed 5 bases at V and 2 bases at J, with 16 bases between. The CDR3 consists of 15 residues. CDR3 in amino acids: CASRREGSRNYGYTF. For the CDR3, the DNA is TGCGCCAGCAGAAGGGAGGGCAGCCGAAACTATGGCTACACCTTC.

The CDR3: CASRAGTGNNEQFF. The CDR3 nucleotides are TGCGCCAGCAGGGCCGGGACAGGGAACAATGAGCAGTTCTTC. The rearrangement uses TRBV5-1 and TRBJ2-1, with TRBD1 matching over 9 bases. This CDR3 spans 14 amino acids. Germline CDR1 reads SGHRS; CDR2 reads YFSETQ. With V trimmed by 5 bases and J by 5 bases, 5 bases remained unmatched.

In nucleotides, the CDR3 is TGTGCCAGTAGTCCCCCCGCGGGCAGGGCGGGGGACTATGGCTACACCTTC. It translates to CASSPPAGRAGDYGYTF. V usage is TRBV19 and J usage is TRBJ1-2, with D possibly TRBD1 on 5 matching bases. V was pared by 5 bases and J by 3 bases, with 22 bases between. The germline V gene has CDR1 LNHDA and CDR2 SQIVND (reference sequence). This CDR3 contains 17 residues.

V usage is TRBV11-3 and J usage is TRBJ2-7, with D perhaps TRBD2 (5 bases). CDR1 and CDR2 from the germline V gene are SGHNT and YENEEA. This CDR3 has 13 residues. Trimming pared 1 base from V and 5 bases from J, leaving 9 bases between. The DNA for the CDR3 is TGTGCCAGCAGCTTAGGTACCGGGGACGAGCAGTACTTC. It yields the protein CASSLGTGDEQYF.

The chain joins TRBV5-4 to TRBJ2-1; 9 positions match TRBD2. The J segment lost 0 bases and the V segment lost 0 bases, leaving 4 bases of the junction unmatched. The V gene's germline CDR1 is SGHNT and CDR2 YYREEE (reference sequence). The length of the CDR3 is 17 residues. DNA of the CDR3: TGTGCCAGCAGCTTGGGTAGCGGGGGTTCCTCCTACAATGAGCAGTTCTTC. Amino acid sequence: CASSLGSGGSSYNEQFF.

The genes are TRBV7-9 and TRBJ2-7; 7 nucleotides line up with TRBD1. CDR1 and CDR2 from the germline V gene are SEHNR and FQNEAQ (reference sequence). The CDR3 sequence is 14 residues long. J lost 4 bases, V lost 5 bases, and 8 bases had no gene match. For the CDR3, the DNA is TGTGCCAGCAGCCCCCGTGACAGGGCGTACGAGCAGTACTTC. It specifies CASSPRDRAYEQYF.

CDR3 residues: CASSGTGDEKLFF. The CDR3 coding sequence is TGCGCCAGCAGCGGGACAGGGGATGAAAAACTGTTTTTT. V usage is TRBV5-1 and J usage is TRBJ1-4, with 10 positions matching TRBD1. V lost 4 bases and J lost 6; bases outside the gene matches: 0. Per germline, CDR1 SGHRS and CDR2 YFSETQ. The CDR3 loop spans 13 amino acids.

The chain combines TRBV19 with TRBJ1-5; 9 bases line up with TRBD1. Germline CDR1 reads LNHDA; CDR2 reads SQIVND (reference sequence). Germline trimming cut 4 bases from V and 7 bases from J; bases unmatched to any gene: 5. This CDR3 has 14 amino acids. CDR3 coding DNA: TGTGCCAGTAGTAGGGGGACAGGGCGCCAGCCCCAGCATTTT. It is translated as CASSRGTGRQPQHF.

The genes are TRBV11-3 and TRBJ1-1; 7 nucleotides match TRBD1. Germline loops: CDR1 SGHNT, CDR2 YENEEA. The junction had 8 bases not matched to a gene; V was cut back by 4 bases and J by 6 bases. CDR3 length: 14 amino acids. This CDR3 reads CASSSHQGDPEAFF. CDR3 DNA: TGTGCCAGCAGCTCACACCAGGGGGATCCTGAAGCTTTCTTT.

The genes are TRBV4-3 and TRBJ2-3; 13 bases map to TRBD2. V lost 3 bases, J lost 1 base, and 7 bases stayed unmatched. CDR1 LGHNA and CDR2 YSLEER come from the germline V gene. The CDR3 is 18 residues long. For the CDR3, the DNA is TGCGCCAGCAGCCACCACGGGACTAGCGGGGATGGCACAGATACGCAGTATTTT. Its protein is CASSHHGTSGDGTDTQYF.

This clone was picked up one time. V gene TRBV2 combines with J gene TRBJ1-5, with 10 bases fitting TRBD1. There are 16 residues in the CDR3. Germline loops: CDR1 SNHLY, CDR2 FYNNEI. With 7 bases clipped from V and 0 bases from J, the junction kept 6 bases outside the gene matches. The CDR3 is CASTSGQGNSNQPQHF. For the CDR3, the DNA is TGTGCCAGCACGTCGGGACAGGGGAATAGCAATCAGCCCCAGCATTTT.

This clone showed up just once. The chain carries TRBV4-1 and TRBJ1-4, with 8 bases aligning to TRBD1. The CDR3 covers 17 residues. CDR1 is MGHRA, CDR2 YSYEKL, per germline. V trimming: 0 bases; J trimming: 8 bases; junction bases outside the gene matches: 11. The CDR3 loop is CASSQDGVDRGGEKLFF. CDR3 DNA sequence: TGCGCCAGCAGCCAAGATGGGGTCGACAGGGGCGGGGAAAAACTGTTTTTT.

The chain employs TRBV5-8 and TRBJ2-1; TRBD2 agrees at 10 bases. The CDR3 totals 15 residues. Per germline, CDR1 SGHTS and CDR2 YDEGEE. The trim removed 4 bases at V and 4 bases at J, leaving 5 bases unmatched. The DNA for the CDR3 is TGTGCCAGCAGCCTAGGACTAGCGGAGTACAATGAGCAGTTCTTC. Translation gives CASSLGLAEYNEQFF.

J is TRBJ1-6 and V is TRBV2, with a possible D match to TRBD1 (6 bases). The germline V gene encodes CDR1 SNHLY and CDR2 FYNNEI. V lost 6 bases and J 4 bases, leaving 13 bases between the germline ends. The length of the CDR3 is 15 residues. CDR3 loop: CASRGGTNYNSPLHF. In nucleotides, the CDR3 is TGTGCCAGCAGGGGGGGGACAAATTATAATTCACCCCTCCACTTT.

The chain couples TRBV3-1 (or the pseudogene TRBV3-2) to TRBJ1-6; possibly TRBD1 for D (6 bases). The ends were cut back, 1 base at V and 7 bases at J, with 8 bases in the middle. The CDR3 has 14 residues. Germline V CDR1 and CDR2: LGHDT, YNNKEL (reference sequence). CDR3 DNA: TGTGCCAGCAGCCAAGGGACAGTCAATTCACCCCTCCACTTT. It codes for CASSQGTVNSPLHF.

The chain recombines TRBV4-1 with TRBJ2-2; D is possibly TRBD1 (5 bases). This CDR3 region has 17 residues. Per the germline V gene, CDR1 is MGHRA and CDR2 is YSYEKL. Trimming cost V 1 base and J 6 bases, with 18 bases left between them. The DNA for the CDR3 is TGCGCCAGCAGCCAAGCGTTAAGGGGAAGGGTAGCCGGGGAGCTGTTTTTT. Its translation: CASSQALRGRVAGELFF.

As to this clone: The junction does not match germline at one end; this may be a read error. This chain uses TRBV3-1 (or the pseudogene TRBV3-2) with TRBJ1-1; D gene ambiguous. Germline V gives CDR1 LGHDT, CDR2 YNNKEL (reference sequence). This CDR3 region has 13 residues. This CDR3 reads CASRQARGTEAFF. In DNA form, the CDR3 reads TGTGCCAGCAGGCAAGCCCGGGGCACTGAAGCTTTCTTT.

This clone was detected only a few times. V and J are TRBV29-1 and TRBJ2-7, with 7 bases lining up with TRBD2. J was trimmed by 3 bases and V by 7 bases; bases with no gene match: 6. Germline values: CDR1 SQVTM, CDR2 ANQGSEA. This CDR3 region has 12 residues. The DNA for the CDR3 is TGCAGCGCCCAAGGACTAGGCTACGAGCAGTACTTC. Its protein product is CSAQGLGYEQYF.

This chain uses TRBV30 with TRBJ1-4; the D is unclear. Deletions cut 1 base from V and 4 bases from J, with 4 bases between. Germline CDR1 is GTSNPN and CDR2 is SVGIG (reference sequence). The CDR3 covers 12 residues. Here the CDR3 DNA reads TGTGCCTGGAGTGCCAGTAATGAAAAACTGTTTTTT. Its translation is CAWSASNEKLFF.

The gene calls are TRBV6-2 or TRBV6-3 and TRBJ1-2; D remains ambiguous. There are 16 residues in the CDR3. Germline V gene sequence: CDR1 MNHEY, CDR2 SVGEGT. Trimming stripped 5 bases from V and 0 bases from J, with 16 bases between. CDR3 loop: CASSPAGIPSNYGYTF. In DNA form, the CDR3 reads TGTGCCAGCAGTCCGGCGGGGATACCGTCTAACTATGGCTACACCTTC.

The chain combines TRBV11-3 with TRBJ2-1; 14 bases map to TRBD2. The ends lost 0 bases at V and 1 base at J; junction bases unmatched: 14. The CDR3 runs 22 residues. CDR1 and CDR2 (germline): SGHNT, YENEEA. CDR3 DNA: TGTGCCAGCAGCTTAGAGCATGTGACTAGCGGGAGGGCCCAATCATCCTACAATGAGCAGTTCTTC. It yields the protein CASSLEHVTSGRAQSSYNEQFF.